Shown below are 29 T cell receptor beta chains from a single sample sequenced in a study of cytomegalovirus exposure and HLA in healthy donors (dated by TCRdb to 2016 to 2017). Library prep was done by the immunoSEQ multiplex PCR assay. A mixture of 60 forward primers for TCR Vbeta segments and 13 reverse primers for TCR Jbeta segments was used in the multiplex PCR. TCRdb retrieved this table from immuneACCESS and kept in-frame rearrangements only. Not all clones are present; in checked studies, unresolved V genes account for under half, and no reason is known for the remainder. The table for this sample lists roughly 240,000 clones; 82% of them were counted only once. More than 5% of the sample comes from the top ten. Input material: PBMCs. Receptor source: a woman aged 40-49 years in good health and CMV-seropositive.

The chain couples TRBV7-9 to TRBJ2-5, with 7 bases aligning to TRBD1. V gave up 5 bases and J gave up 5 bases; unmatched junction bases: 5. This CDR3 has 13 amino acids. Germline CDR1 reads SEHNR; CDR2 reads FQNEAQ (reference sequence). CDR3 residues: CASSTGQRETQYF. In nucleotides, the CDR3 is TGTGCCAGCAGCACGGGACAGAGGGAGACCCAGTACTTC.

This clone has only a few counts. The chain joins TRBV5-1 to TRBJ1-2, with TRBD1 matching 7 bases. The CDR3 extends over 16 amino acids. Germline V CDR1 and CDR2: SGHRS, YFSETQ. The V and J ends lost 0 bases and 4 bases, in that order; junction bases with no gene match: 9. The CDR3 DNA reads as TGCGCCAGCAGCTTGGATCGGACAGGCGGTGGCTATGGCTACACCTTC. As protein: CASSLDRTGGGYGYTF.

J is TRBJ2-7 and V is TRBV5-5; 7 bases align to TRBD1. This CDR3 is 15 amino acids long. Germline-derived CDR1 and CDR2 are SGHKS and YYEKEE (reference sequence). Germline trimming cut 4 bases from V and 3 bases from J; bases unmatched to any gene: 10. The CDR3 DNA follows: TGTGCCAGCAGCCGTACAAACAGGGGAGACTACGAGCAGTACTTC. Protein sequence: CASSRTNRGDYEQYF.

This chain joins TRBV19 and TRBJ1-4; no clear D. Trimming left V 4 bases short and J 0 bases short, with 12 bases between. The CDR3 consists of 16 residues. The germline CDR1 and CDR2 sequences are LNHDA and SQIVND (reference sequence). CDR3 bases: TGTGCCAGTAGTACCGTCGACACGGCAACTAATGAAAAACTGTTTTTT. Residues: CASSTVDTATNEKLFF.

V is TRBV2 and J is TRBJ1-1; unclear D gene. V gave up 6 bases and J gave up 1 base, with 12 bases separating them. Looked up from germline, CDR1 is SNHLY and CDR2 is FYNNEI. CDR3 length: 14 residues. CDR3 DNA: TGTGCCAGCAGGCTAGACCCCTCGAACACTGAAGCTTTCTTT. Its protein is CASRLDPSNTEAFF.

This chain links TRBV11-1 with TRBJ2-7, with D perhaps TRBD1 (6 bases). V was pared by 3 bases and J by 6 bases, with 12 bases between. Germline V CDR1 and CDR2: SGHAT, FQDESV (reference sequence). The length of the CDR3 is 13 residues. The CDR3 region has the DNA TGTGCCAGCAGCTTTGGGGGCGGCAGCGAGCAGTACTTC. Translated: CASSFGGGSEQYF.

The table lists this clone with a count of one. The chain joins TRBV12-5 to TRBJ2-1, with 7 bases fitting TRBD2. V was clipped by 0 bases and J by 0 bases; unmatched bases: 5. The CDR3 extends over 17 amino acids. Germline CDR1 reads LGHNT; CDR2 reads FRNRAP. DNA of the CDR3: TGTGCTAGTGGTTTGGTACTCGGGGGGTCCTCCTACAATGAGCAGTTCTTC. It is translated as CASGLVLGGSSYNEQFF.

The CDR3 region is CASSLERGGGPTEAFF. In DNA form, the CDR3 reads TGTGCCAGCAGCTTAGAACGGGGCGGGGGTCCGACTGAAGCTTTCTTT. The gene calls are TRBV7-2 and TRBJ1-1; D possibly corresponds to TRBD1 (5 bases). The V end was cut by 1 base, the J end by 5 bases, with 17 bases between. Germline-derived CDR1 and CDR2 are SGHTA and FQGNSA. CDR3 length equals 16 residues.

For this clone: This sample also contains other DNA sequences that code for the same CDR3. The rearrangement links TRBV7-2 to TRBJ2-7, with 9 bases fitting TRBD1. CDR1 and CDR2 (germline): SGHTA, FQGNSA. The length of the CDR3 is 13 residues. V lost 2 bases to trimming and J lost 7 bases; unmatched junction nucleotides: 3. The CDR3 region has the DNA TGTGCCAGCAGCTTACCGGACAGGGGTGAGCAGTACTTC. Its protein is CASSLPDRGEQYF.

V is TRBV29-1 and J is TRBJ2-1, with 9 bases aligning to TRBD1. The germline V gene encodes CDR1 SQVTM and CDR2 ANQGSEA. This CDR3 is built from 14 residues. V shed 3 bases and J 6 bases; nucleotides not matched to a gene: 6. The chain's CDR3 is CSVDSTGQGNEQFF. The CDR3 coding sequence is TGCAGCGTTGATAGTACGGGACAGGGCAATGAGCAGTTCTTC.

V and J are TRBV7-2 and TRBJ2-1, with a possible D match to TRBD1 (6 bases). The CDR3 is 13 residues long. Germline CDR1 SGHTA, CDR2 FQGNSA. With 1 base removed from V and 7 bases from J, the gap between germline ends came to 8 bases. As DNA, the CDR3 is TGTGCCAGCAGCTTAGTAAGGGGGAATGAGCAGTTCTTC. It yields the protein CASSLVRGNEQFF.

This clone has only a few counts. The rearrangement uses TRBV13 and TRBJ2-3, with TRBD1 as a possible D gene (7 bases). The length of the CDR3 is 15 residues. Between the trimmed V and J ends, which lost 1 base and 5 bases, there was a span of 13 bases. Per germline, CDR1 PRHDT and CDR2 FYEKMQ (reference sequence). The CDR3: CASSLAGGLRDTQYF. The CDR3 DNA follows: TGTGCCAGCAGCTTAGCAGGGGGGCTGAGAGATACGCAGTATTTT.

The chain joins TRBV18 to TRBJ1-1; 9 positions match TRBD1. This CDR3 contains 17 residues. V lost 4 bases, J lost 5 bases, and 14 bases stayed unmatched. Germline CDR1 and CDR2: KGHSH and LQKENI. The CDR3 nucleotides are TGTGCCAGCTCACTCCAACAGGGGGCTGCTCTAGAGACTGAAGCTTTCTTT. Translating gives CASSLQQGAALETEAFF.

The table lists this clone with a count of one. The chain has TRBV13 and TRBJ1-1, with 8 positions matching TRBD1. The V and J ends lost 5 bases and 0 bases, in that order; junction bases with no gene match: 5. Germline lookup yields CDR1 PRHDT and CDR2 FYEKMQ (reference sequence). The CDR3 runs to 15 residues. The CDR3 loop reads CASSTLDRVNTEAFF. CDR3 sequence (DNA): TGTGCCAGCAGCACTCTGGACAGGGTGAACACTGAAGCTTTCTTT.

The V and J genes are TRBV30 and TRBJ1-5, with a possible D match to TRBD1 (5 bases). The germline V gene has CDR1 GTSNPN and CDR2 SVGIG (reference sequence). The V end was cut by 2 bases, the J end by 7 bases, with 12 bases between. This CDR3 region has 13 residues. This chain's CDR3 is CAWSPGINQPQHF. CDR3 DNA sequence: TGTGCCTGGAGTCCAGGGATTAACCAGCCCCAGCATTTT.

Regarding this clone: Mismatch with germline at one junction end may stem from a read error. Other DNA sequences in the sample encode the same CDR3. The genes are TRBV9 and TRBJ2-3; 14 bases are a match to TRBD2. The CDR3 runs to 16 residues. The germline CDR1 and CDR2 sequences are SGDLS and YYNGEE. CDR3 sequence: CASSEGTSGSTDTQYF. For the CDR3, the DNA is TGTGCCAGCAGCGAGGGGACTAGCGGGAGCACAGATACGCAGTACTTT.

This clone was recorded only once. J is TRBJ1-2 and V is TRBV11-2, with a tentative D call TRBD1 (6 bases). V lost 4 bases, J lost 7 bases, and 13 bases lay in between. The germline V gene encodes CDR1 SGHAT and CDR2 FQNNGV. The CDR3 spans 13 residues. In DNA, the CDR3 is TGTGCCAGCAGCTCCCATCAGGGGCTTGGCTACACCTTC. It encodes CASSSHQGLGYTF.

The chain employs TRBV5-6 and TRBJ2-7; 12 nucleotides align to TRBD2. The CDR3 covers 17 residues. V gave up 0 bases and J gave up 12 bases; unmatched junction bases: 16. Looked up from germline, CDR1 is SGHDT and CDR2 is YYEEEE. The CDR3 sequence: CASSLAGDIRTSGILYF. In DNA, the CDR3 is TGTGCCAGCAGCTTGGCAGGGGACATCCGGACTAGCGGGATTCTGTACTTC.

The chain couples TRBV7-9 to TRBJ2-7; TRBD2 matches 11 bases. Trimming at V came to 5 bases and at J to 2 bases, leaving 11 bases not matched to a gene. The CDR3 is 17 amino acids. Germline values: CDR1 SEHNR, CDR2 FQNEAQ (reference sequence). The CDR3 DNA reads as TGTGCCAGCAGCCCCCAGGGACTAGCGGTAACCGCCTACGAGCAGTACTTC. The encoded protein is CASSPQGLAVTAYEQYF. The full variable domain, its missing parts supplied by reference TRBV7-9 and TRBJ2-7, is DTGVSQNPRHKITKRGQNVTFRCDPISEHNRLYWYRQTLGQGPEFLTYFQNEAQLEKSRLLSDRFSAERPKGSFSTLEIQRTEQGDSAMYLCASSPQGLAVTAYEQYFGPGTRLTVT.

For the CDR3, the DNA is TGTGCCAGCAGCTTGGCCGGGGACAGGGGGTATGGCTACACCTTC. It translates to CASSLAGDRGYGYTF. The V and J genes are TRBV5-5 and TRBJ1-2; TRBD1 aligns across 11 bases. The CDR3 has 15 residues. The germline V gene has CDR1 SGHKS and CDR2 YYEKEE (reference sequence). Losses at the gene ends were 0 bases for V and 5 bases for J; bases not matched to a gene: 3.

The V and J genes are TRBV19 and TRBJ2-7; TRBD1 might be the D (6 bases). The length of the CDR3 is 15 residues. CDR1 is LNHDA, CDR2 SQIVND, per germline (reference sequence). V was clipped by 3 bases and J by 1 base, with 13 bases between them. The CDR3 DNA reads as TGTGCCAGTAGTATCACCTGGACAGCTTCCTACGAGCAGTACTTC. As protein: CASSITWTASYEQYF.

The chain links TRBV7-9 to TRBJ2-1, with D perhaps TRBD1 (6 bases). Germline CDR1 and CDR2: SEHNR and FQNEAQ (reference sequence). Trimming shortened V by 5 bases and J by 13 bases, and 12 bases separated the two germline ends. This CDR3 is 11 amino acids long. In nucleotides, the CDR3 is TGTGCCAGCAGCCCGACAGGAGTACAGTTCTTC. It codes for CASSPTGVQFF. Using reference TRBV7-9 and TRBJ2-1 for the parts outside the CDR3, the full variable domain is DTGVSQNPRHKITKRGQNVTFRCDPISEHNRLYWYRQTLGQGPEFLTYFQNEAQLEKSRLLSDRFSAERPKGSFSTLEIQRTEQGDSAMYLCASSPTGVQFFGPGTRLTVL.

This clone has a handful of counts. The CDR3 loop reads CAWSTGGNYGYTF. CDR3 DNA sequence: TGTGCCTGGAGCACAGGGGGCAACTATGGCTACACCTTC. The chain has TRBV30 and TRBJ1-2; the match to TRBD1 covers 9 bases. V lost 3 bases and J lost 2; bases outside the gene matches: 1. The CDR3 runs to 13 residues. Germline values: CDR1 GTSNPN, CDR2 SVGIG (reference sequence). Variable domain in full (rest from reference TRBV30 and TRBJ1-2): SQTIHQWPATLVQPVGSPLSLECTVEGTSNPNLYWYRQAAGRGLQLLFYSVGIGQISSEVPQNLSASRPQDRQFILSSKKLLLSDSGFYLCAWSTGGNYGYTFGSGTRLTVV.

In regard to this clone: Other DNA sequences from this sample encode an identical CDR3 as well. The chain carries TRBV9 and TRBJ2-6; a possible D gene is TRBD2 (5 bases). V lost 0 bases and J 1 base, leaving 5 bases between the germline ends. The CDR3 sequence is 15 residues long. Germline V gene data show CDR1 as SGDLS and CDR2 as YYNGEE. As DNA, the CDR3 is TGTGCCAGCAGCGTAGCGGGATCTGGGGCCAACGTCCTGACTTTC. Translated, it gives CASSVAGSGANVLTF.

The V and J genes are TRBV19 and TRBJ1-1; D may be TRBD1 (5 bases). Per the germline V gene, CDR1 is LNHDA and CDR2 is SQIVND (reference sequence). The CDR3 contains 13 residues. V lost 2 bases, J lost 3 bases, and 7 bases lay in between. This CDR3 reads CASSIKGDTEAFF. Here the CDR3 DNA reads TGTGCCAGTAGTATAAAAGGGGACACTGAAGCTTTCTTT.

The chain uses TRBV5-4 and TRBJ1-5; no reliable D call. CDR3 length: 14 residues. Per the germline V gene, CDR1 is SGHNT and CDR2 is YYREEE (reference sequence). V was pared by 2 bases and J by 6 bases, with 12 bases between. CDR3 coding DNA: TGTGCCAGCAGCTTAGGTTCGGGGAGTCAGCCCCAGCATTTT. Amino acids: CASSLGSGSQPQHF.

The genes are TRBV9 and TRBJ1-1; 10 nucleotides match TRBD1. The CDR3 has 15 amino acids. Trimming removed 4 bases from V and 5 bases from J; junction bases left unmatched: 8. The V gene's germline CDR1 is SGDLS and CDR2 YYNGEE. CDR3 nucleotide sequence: TGTGCCAGCAGCTCTCGGACAGGGGGTAAAACTGAAGCTTTCTTT. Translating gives CASSSRTGGKTEAFF.

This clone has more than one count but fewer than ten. The CDR3 nucleotides read TGCAGCGTTGACGAGTCAGGGGCGGGTGGCTACACCTTC. The encoded protein is CSVDESGAGGYTF. The chain has TRBV29-1 and TRBJ1-2; a weak D match, TRBD1 (6 bases). V gave up 3 bases and J gave up 7 bases, with 15 bases separating them. Germline V CDR1 and CDR2: SQVTM, ANQGSEA. The CDR3 spans 13 residues.

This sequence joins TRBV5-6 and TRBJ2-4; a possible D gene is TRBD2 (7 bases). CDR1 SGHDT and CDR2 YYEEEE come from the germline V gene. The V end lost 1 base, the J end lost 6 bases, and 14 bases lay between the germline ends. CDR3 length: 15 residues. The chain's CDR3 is CASSLLGEGGNIQYF. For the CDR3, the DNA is TGTGCCAGCAGCTTGTTGGGGGAGGGGGGAAACATTCAGTACTTC.